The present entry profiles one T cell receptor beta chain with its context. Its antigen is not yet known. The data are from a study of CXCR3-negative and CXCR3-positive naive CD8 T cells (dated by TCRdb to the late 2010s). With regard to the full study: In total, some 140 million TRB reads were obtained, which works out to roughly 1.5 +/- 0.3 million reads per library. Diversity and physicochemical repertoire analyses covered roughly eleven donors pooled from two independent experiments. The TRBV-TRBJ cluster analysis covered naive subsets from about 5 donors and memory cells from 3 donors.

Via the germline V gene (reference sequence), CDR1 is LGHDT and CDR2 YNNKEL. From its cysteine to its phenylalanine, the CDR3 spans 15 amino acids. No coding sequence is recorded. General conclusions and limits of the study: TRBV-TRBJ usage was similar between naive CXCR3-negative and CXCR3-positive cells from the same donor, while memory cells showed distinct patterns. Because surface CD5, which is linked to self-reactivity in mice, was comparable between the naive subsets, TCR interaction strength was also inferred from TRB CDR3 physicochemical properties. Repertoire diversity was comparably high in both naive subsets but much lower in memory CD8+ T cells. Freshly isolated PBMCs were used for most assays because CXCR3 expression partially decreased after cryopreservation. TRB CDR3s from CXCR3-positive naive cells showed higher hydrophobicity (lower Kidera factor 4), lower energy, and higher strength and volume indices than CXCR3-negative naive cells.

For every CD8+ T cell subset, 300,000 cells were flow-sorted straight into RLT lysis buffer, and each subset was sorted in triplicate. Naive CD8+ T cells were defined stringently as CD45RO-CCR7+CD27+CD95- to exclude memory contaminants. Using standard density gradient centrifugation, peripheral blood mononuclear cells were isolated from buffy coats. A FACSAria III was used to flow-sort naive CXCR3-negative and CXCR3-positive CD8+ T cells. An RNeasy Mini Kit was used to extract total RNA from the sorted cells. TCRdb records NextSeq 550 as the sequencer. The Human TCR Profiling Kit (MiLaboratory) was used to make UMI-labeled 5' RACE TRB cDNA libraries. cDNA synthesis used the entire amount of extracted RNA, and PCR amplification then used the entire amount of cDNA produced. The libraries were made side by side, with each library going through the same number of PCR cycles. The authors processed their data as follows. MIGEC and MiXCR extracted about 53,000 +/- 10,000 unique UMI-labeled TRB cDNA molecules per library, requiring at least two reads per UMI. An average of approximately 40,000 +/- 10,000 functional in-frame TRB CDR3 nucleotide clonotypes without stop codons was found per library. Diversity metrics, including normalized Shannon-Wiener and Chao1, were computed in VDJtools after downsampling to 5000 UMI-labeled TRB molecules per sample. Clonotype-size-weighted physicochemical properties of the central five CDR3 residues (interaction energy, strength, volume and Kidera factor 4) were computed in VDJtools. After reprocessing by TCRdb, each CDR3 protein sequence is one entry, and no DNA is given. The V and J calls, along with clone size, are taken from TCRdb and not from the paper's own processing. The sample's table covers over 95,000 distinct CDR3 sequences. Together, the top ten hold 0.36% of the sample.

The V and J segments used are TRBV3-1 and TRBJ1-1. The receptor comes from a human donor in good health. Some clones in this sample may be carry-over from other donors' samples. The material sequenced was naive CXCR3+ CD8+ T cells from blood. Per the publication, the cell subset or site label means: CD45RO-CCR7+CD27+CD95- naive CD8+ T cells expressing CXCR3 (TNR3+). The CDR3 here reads CASSQGLTRATEAFF.